Listed here are 4 T cell receptor beta chains from one sample, sequenced in a study of cytotoxic CD8 clonotypes in ibrutinib-treated CLL (dated by TCRdb to the early 2020s). Library construction relied on the immunoSEQ multiplex PCR assay. TCRdb took over this immuneACCESS table, retaining in-frame rearrangements with V and J assigned. Such tables are incomplete; in checked studies, under half of the missing clones stem from an unresolved V gene, and the remainder is unexplained. The sample table records approximately 84,000 clones; roughly 83% of these occur just once. The ten largest clones take up approximately 5.1% of the sample. The time point label corresponds to: more than 10 months on ibrutinib. The sample in question was PBMCs, obtained after 12 months of ibrutinib treatment. The source is a human donor with chronic lymphocytic leukemia.

This clone has a handful of counts. The DNA for the CDR3 is TGTGCCAGCAGCCCCGGACAGGGCGCTAACTATGGCTACACCTTC. Translation gives CASSPGQGANYGYTF. The chain is built from TRBV5-8 and TRBJ1-2; TRBD1 matches 8 bases. Germline trimming cut 4 bases from V and 0 bases from J; bases unmatched to any gene: 5. The CDR3 contains 15 residues. Germline V CDR1 and CDR2: SGHTS, YDEGEE.

This sequence joins TRBV6-5 and TRBJ1-5; D perhaps matches TRBD1 (5 bases). The V gene's germline CDR1 is MNHEY and CDR2 SVGAGI. This CDR3 comprises 15 residues. V lost 0 bases and J lost 7, with 13 bases in between. The CDR3 region has the DNA TGTGCCAGCAGTTACTCGGATGGCGGGGACCAGCCCCAGCATTTT. Translation gives CASSYSDGGDQPQHF.

This clone was seen a few times. CDR3 amino acids: CASSPGLASSYEQYF. The CDR3 DNA follows: TGTGCCAGCAGCCCCGGACTAGCGTCCTCCTACGAGCAGTACTTC. This chain uses TRBV7-6 with TRBJ2-7, with 9 bases lining up with TRBD2. CDR1 and CDR2 (germline): SGHVS, FNYEAQ. Losses at the gene ends were 5 bases for V and 0 bases for J; bases not matched to a gene: 5. The CDR3 is 15 residues long. The whole variable domain, filled in from reference TRBV7-6 and TRBJ2-7, reads GAGVSQSPRYKVTKRGQDVALRCDPISGHVSLYWYRQALGQGPEFLTYFNYEAQQDKSGLPNDRFSAERPEGSISTLTIQRTEQRDSAMYRCASSPGLASSYEQYFGPGTRLTVT.

This chain joins TRBV18 and TRBJ1-1; D may be TRBD1 (5 bases). V was shortened by 3 bases and J by 10 bases, with 15 bases between the two germline ends. Germline V lookup: CDR1 KGHSH, CDR2 LQKENI. The CDR3 runs 13 residues. The chain's CDR3 is CASSPEADGAAFF. The CDR3 region has the DNA TGTGCCAGCTCACCGGAAGCAGACGGGGCAGCTTTCTTT.